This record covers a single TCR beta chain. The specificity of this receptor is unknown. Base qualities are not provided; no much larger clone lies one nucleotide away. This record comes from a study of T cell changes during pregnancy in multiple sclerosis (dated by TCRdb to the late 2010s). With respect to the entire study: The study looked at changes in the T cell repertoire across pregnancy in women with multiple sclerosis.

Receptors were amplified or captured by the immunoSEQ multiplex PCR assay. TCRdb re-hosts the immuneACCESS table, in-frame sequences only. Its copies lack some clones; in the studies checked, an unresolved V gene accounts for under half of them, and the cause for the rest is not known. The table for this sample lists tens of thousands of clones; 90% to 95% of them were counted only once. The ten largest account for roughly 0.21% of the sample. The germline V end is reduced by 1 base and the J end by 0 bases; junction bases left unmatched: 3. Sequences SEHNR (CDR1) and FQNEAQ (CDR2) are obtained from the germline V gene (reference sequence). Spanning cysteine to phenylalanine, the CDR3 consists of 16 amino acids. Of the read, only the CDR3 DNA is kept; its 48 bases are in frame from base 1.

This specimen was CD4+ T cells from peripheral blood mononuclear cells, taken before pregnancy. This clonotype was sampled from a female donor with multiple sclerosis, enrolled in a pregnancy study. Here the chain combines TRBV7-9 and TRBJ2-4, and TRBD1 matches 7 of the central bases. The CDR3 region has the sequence CASSLGGGGAKNIQYF. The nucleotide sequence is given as TGTGCCAGCAGCTTAGGAGGGGGCGGAGCCAAAAACATTCAGTACTTC.